Following are 12 T cell receptor beta chains from one sample sequenced in a study of cytomegalovirus exposure and HLA in healthy donors. The PCR employed 60 Vbeta primers together with 13 Jbeta primers. Here immunoSEQ multiplex PCR was the method, and the copy in TCRdb shows in-frame clones only, minus some. The sample yields roughly 160,000 clones, nearly 80% seen once. The sample comprised PBMCs. These TCRs come from a young man in good health and CMV-seropositive.

In its sample, this clone was seen once. V usage is TRBV15 and J usage is TRBJ1-4; possible D gene TRBD1, 6 bases. Germline V gene sequence: CDR1 LNHNV, CDR2 YYDKDF (reference sequence). The ends were cut back, 1 base at V and 7 bases at J, with 13 bases in the middle. This CDR3 spans 15 amino acids. CDR3 sequence: CATSRVGAGAEKLFF. The CDR3 DNA is TGTGCCACCAGCAGAGTAGGGGCAGGGGCTGAAAAACTGTTTTTT.

The chain employs TRBV4-2 and TRBJ2-3, with D unresolved. The V gene lost 1 base and the J gene lost 4 bases, with 9 bases spanning the gap. The CDR3 runs 14 residues. Germline values: CDR1 LGHNA, CDR2 YNFKEQ. CDR3 protein: CASSQGFGPDTQYF. The CDR3 nucleotides read TGTGCCAGCAGCCAAGGATTTGGGCCAGATACGCAGTATTTT.

The chain couples TRBV11-3 to TRBJ2-2; TRBD1 is a possible D gene (6 bases). Germline CDR1 is SGHNT and CDR2 is YENEEA. The CDR3 covers 13 residues. The ends were cut back, 6 bases at V and 5 bases at J, with 10 bases in the middle. The chain's CDR3 is CASRQTGTGELFF. For the CDR3, the DNA is TGTGCCAGCAGACAAACAGGGACCGGGGAGCTGTTTTTT.

The chain employs TRBV6-1 and TRBJ1-5, with D unclear. The CDR3 covers 15 residues. Germline V gene data show CDR1 as MNHNS and CDR2 as SASEGT. Trimming pared 6 bases from V and 3 bases from J, leaving 15 bases between. The CDR3 DNA follows: TGTGCCAGCAGCCCTTCGGGAGGGAACAATCAGCCCCAGCATTTT. Translation gives CASSPSGGNNQPQHF.

The CDR3 DNA reads TGTGCCAGCAGTGATATCAGGGAACACTATGGCTACACCTTC. Translating gives CASSDIREHYGYTF. The V and J genes are TRBV2 and TRBJ1-2; D is perhaps TRBD1 (5 bases). Germline V gives CDR1 SNHLY, CDR2 FYNNEI. The V end was cut by 3 bases, the J end by 3 bases, with 11 bases between. The CDR3 has 14 residues.

The chain couples TRBV6-5 to TRBJ1-2; 7 bases fit TRBD1. Per the germline V gene, CDR1 is MNHEY and CDR2 is SVGAGI. The CDR3 is 13 amino acids. Losses at the gene ends were 3 bases for V and 8 bases for J; bases not matched to a gene: 6. The CDR3 sequence: CASSYGGRGGYTF. Written as DNA, the CDR3 is TGTGCCAGCAGTTATGGTGGCAGGGGGGGCTACACCTTC.

The J gene is TRBJ1-5, the V gene TRBV7-9; maybe TRBD1 (5 bases). CDR1 SEHNR and CDR2 FQNEAQ come from the germline V gene (reference sequence). The CDR3 is made up of 16 amino acids. V was pared by 5 bases and J by 3 bases, with 17 bases between. The CDR3 protein is CASSDLRGGDNQPQHF. The DNA for the CDR3 is TGTGCCAGCAGCGACCTGCGGGGGGGGGACAATCAGCCCCAGCATTTT.

The chain has TRBV18 and TRBJ1-1; 8 nucleotides match TRBD1. The CDR3 runs 14 residues. Trimming cost V 3 bases and J 3 bases; bases outside gene matches: 3. Germline CDR1 reads KGHSH; CDR2 reads LQKENI. This CDR3 reads CASSPQTGDTEAFF. In DNA, the CDR3 is TGTGCCAGCTCACCTCAGACAGGGGACACTGAAGCTTTCTTT. Complete variable domain (other parts from reference TRBV18 and TRBJ1-1): NAGVMQNPRHLVRRRGQEARLRCSPMKGHSHVYWYRQLPEEGLKFMVYLQKENIIDESGMPKERFSAEFPKEGPSILRIQQVVRGDSAAYFCASSPQTGDTEAFFGQGTRLTVV.

This clone appeared once. The CDR3 sequence: CASSVGTNQKETQYF. In nucleotides, the CDR3 is TGTGCCAGCAGCGTAGGGACTAACCAAAAAGAGACCCAGTACTTC. This chain uses TRBV9 with TRBJ2-5; possibly TRBD2 for D (6 bases). V lost 0 bases and J lost 3, with 12 bases in between. The CDR3 has 15 amino acids. CDR1 and CDR2 from the germline V gene are SGDLS and YYNGEE.

The chain links TRBV18 to TRBJ2-7, with unresolved D. The V and J ends lost 0 bases and 0 bases respectively, with 9 bases between them. The CDR3 is 15 amino acids. The germline CDR1 and CDR2 sequences are KGHSH and LQKENI. The CDR3 region has the DNA TGTGCCAGCTCACCACCGGTTTCTAGCTCCTACGAGCAGTACTTC. Residues: CASSPPVSSSYEQYF.

Comment on this clone: One junction end does not reproduce the germline sequence, and a read error may be involved. The V call is TRBV7-9, the J call TRBJ2-7; 9 nucleotides match TRBD1. This CDR3 spans 15 amino acids. Germline assignment: CDR1 SEHNR and CDR2 FQNEAQ (reference sequence). Written as DNA, the CDR3 is TGTTCCAGCAGCTCGGGACAGGGTAATTTCTACGAGCAGTACTTC. This codes for CSSSSGQGNFYEQYF.

The V and J genes are TRBV2 and TRBJ2-2; D gene ambiguous. Trimming removed 4 bases from V and 1 base from J, with 10 bases in between. The CDR3 is 15 amino acids. Germline loops: CDR1 SNHLY, CDR2 FYNNEI. DNA of the CDR3: TGTGCCAGCAGTGTATCGAGAGGGAACACCGGGGAGCTGTTTTTT. Its protein product is CASSVSRGNTGELFF. Together with reference TRBV2 and TRBJ2-2, the CDR3 gives the full variable domain: EPEVTQTPSHQVTQMGQEVILRCVPISNHLYFYWYRQILGQKVEFLVSFYNNEISEKSEIFDDQFSVERPDGSNFTLKIRSTKLEDSAMYFCASSVSRGNTGELFFGEGSRLTVL.